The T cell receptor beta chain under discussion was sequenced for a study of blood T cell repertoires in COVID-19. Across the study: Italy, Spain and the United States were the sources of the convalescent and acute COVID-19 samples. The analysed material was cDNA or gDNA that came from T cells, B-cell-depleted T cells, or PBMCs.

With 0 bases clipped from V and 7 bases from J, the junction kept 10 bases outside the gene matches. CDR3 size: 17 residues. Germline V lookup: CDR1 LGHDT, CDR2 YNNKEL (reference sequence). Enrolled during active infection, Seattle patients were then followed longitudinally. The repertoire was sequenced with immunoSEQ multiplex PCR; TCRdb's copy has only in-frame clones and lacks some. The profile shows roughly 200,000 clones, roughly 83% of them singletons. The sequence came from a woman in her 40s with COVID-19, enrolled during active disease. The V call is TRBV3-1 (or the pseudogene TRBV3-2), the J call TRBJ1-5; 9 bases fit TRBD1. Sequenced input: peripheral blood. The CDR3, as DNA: TGTGCCAGCAGCCAAGATATCGGGACAGGGTATGAGCAGCCCCAGCATTTT. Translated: CASSQDIGTGYEQPQHF.